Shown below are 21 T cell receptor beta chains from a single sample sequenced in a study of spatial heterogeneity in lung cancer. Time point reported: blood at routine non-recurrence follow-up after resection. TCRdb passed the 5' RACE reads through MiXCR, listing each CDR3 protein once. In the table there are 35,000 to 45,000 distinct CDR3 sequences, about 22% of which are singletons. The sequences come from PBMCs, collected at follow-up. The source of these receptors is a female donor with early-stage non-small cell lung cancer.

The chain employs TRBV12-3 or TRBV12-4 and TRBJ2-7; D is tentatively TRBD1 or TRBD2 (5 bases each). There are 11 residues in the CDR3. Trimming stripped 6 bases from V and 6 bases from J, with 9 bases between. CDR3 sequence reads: CASRGTGEQYF. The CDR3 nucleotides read TGTGCCAGCAGGGGGACCGGCGAGCAGTACTTC.

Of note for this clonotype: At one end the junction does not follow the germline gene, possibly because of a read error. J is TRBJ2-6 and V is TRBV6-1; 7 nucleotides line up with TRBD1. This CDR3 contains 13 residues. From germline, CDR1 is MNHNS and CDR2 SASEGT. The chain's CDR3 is CASRSQGVNVLTF. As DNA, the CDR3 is TGTGCCAGCAGATCGCAGGGGGTCAACGTCCTGACTTTC.

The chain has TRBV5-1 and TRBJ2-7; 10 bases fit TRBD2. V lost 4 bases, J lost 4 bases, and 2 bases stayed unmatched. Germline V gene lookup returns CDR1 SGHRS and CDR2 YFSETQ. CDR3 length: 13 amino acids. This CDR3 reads CASSPAGGYEQYV. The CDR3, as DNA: TGCGCCAGCAGCCCAGCGGGGGGGTACGAGCAGTACGTC.

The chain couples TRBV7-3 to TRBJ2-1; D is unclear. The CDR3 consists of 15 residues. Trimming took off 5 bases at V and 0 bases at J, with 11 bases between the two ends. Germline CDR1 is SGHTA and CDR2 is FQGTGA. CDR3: CASSPRRSSYNEQFF. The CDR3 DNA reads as TGTGCCAGCAGCCCCAGAAGGAGCTCCTACAATGAGCAGTTCTTC.

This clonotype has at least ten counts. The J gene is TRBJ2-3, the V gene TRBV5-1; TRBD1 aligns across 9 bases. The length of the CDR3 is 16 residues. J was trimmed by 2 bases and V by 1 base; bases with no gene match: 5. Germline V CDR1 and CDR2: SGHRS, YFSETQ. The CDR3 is CASSLRDRENTDTQYF. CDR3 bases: TGCGCCAGCAGCTTGAGGGACAGGGAAAACACAGATACGCAGTATTTT.

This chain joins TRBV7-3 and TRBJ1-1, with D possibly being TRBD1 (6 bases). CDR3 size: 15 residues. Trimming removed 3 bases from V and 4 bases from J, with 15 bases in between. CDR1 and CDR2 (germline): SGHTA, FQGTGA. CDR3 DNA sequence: TGTGCCAGCAGCTTGCGGGACATGCGGGTCACTGAAGCTTTCTTT. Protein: CASSLRDMRVTEAFF.

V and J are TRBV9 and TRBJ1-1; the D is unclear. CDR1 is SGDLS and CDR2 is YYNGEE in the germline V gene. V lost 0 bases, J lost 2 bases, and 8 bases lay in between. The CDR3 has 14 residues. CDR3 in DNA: TGTGCCAGCAGCGTAGGGCCAGGTAACACTGAAGCTTTCTTT. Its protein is CASSVGPGNTEAFF. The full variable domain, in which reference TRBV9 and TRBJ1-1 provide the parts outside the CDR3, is DSGVTQTPKHLITATGQRVTLRCSPRSGDLSVYWYQQSLDQGLQFLIQYYNGEERAKGNILERFSAQQFPDLHSELNLSSLELGDSALYFCASSVGPGNTEAFFGQGTRLTVV.

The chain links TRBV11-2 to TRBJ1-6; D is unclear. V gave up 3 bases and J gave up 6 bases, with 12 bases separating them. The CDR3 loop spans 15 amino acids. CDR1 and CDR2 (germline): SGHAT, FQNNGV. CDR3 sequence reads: CASSLGPTINSPLHF. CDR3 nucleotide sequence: TGTGCCAGCAGCTTGGGCCCTACTATTAATTCACCCCTCCACTTT.

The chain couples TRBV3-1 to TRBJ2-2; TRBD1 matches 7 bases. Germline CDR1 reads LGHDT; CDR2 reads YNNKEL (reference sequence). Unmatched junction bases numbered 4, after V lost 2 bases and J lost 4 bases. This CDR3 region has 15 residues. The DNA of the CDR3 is TGTGCCAGCAGCCAAACGGGACAGATCACCGGGGAGCTGTTTTTT. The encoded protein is CASSQTGQITGELFF.

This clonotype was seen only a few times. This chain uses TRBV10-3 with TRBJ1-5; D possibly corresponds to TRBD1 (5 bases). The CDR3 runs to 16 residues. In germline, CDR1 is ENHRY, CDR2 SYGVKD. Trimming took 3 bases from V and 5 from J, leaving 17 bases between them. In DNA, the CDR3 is TGTGCCATCAGTGACTTCGCGGGAGGGGAGGATCAGCCCCAGCATTTT. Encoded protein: CAISDFAGGEDQPQHF.

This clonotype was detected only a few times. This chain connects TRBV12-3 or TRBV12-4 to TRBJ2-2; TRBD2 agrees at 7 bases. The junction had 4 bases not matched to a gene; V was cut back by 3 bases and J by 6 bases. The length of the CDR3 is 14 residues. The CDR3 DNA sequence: TGTGCCAGCAGTTTCAGGGAGGGTGCCGGGGAGCTGTTTTTT. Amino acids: CASSFREGAGELFF.

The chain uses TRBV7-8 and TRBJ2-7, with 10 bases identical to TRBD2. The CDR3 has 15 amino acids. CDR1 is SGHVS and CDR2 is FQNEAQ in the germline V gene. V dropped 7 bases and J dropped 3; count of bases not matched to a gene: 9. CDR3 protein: CASNNPTSGLYEQYF. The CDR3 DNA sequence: TGTGCCAGCAACAACCCGACTAGCGGGCTCTACGAGCAGTACTTC.

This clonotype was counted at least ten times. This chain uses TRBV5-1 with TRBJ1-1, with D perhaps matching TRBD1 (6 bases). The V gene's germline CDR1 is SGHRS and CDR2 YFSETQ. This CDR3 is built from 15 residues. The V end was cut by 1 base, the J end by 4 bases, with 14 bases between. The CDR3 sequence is CASSLFQGKSTEAFF. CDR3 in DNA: TGCGCCAGCAGCTTGTTCCAGGGGAAATCCACTGAAGCTTTCTTT. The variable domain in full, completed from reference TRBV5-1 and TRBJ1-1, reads KAGVTQTPRYLIKTRGQQVTLSCSPISGHRSVSWYQQTPGQGLQFLFEYFSETQRNKGNFPGRFSGRQFSNSRSEMNVSTLELGDSALYLCASSLFQGKSTEAFFGQGTRLTVV.

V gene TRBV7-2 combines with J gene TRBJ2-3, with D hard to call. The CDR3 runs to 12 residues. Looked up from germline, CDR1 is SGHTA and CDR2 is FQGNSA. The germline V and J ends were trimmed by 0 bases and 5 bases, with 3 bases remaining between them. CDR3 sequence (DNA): TGTGCCAGCAGCTTAGCGGTAGATACGCAGTATTTT. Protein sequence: CASSLAVDTQYF.

The DNA for the CDR3 is TGTGCCAGCAGCTTCGGGGTAGACTCTGGAAACACCATATATTTT. As protein: CASSFGVDSGNTIYF. The chain links TRBV7-9 to TRBJ1-3, with D unresolved. CDR1 and CDR2 (germline): SEHNR, FQNEAQ (reference sequence). V was pared by 3 bases and J by 0 bases, with 9 bases between. The CDR3 sequence is 15 residues long. The variable domain in full, with the rest retrieved from reference TRBV7-9 and TRBJ1-3, is DTGVSQNPRHKITKRGQNVTFRCDPISEHNRLYWYRQTLGQGPEFLTYFQNEAQLEKSRLLSDRFSAERPKGSFSTLEIQRTEQGDSAMYLCASSFGVDSGNTIYFGEGSWLTVV.

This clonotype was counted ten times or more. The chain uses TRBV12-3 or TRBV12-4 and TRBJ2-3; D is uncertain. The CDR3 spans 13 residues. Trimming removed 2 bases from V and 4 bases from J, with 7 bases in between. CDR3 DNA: TGTGCCAGCAGTTTAACCCTGGCAGATACGCAGTATTTT. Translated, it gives CASSLTLADTQYF.

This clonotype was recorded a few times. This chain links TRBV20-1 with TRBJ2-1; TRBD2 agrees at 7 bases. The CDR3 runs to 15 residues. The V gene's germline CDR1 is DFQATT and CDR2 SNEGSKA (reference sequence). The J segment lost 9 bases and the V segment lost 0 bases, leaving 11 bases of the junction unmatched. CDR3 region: CSARETSRRAREQFF. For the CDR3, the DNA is TGCAGTGCTAGAGAGACTAGCAGGAGGGCCCGTGAGCAGTTCTTC.

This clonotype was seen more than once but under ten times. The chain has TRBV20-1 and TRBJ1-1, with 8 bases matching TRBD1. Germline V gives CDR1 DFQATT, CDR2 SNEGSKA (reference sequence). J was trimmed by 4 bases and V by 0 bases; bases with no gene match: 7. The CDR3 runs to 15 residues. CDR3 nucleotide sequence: TGCAGTGCTAGAGATCACAGGGGGAGGGTCACTGAAGCTTTCTTT. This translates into CSARDHRGRVTEAFF.

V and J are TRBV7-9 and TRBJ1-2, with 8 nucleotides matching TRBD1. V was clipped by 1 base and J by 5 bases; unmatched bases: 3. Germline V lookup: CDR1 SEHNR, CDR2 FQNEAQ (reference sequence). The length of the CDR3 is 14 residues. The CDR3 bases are TGTGCCAGCAGCTTAGGACAGGGGCCTTATGGCTACACCTTC. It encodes CASSLGQGPYGYTF.

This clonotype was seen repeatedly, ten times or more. CDR3 sequence: CASSLGTTLNEQFF. The CDR3 region has the DNA TGTGCCAGCAGCCTCGGGACTACACTTAATGAGCAGTTCTTC. The chain links TRBV3-1 to TRBJ2-1; 7 bases fit TRBD2. Germline V gene data show CDR1 as LGHDT and CDR2 as YNNKEL (reference sequence). The CDR3 is made up of 14 amino acids. V lost 4 bases, J lost 7 bases, and 7 bases stayed unmatched.

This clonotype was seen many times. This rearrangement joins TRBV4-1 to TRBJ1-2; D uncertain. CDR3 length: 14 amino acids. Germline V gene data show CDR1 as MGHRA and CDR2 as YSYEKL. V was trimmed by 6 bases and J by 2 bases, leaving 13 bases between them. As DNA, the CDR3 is TGCGCCAGCAGGAGAGGAGGGAACAACTATGGCTACACCTTC. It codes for CASRRGGNNYGYTF.